The rows below give T cell receptor beta chains drawn from one sample of a study of blood T cell repertoires in COVID-19. The repertoire was sequenced with immunoSEQ multiplex PCR; TCRdb's copy has only in-frame clones and lacks some. This table has 200,000 to 250,000 clones, roughly 90% appearing once. Input material: peripheral blood. Source of these receptors: a woman aged 55-70 years with acute or convalescent COVID-19. Both conserved end residues are part of each CDR3. Fields, in order: D gene, J gene, V gene, clone size, CDR3 protein, CDR3 DNA. A D gene is named only where the DNA matches it firmly. The size field is filled for only some rows; it gives once, few, many or a size class.

d_gene: .; j_gene: TRBJ1-2; v_gene: TRBV6-6; abundance: .; CDR3aa: CASSYRQDLHYGYTF; CDR3nt: TGTGCCAGCAGTTACCGACAGGATCTACACTATGGCTACACCTTC
d_gene: TRBD1; j_gene: TRBJ2-1; v_gene: TRBV5-5; abundance: .; CDR3aa: CASSFDRVSEQFF; CDR3nt: TGTGCCAGCAGCTTCGACAGGGTTAGTGAGCAGTTCTTC
d_gene: TRBD1; j_gene: TRBJ1-5; v_gene: TRBV6-6; abundance: .; CDR3aa: CASSPSDRGFSNQPQHF; CDR3nt: TGTGCCAGCAGTCCTTCGGACAGGGGGTTTAGCAATCAGCCCCAGCATTTT
d_gene: .; j_gene: TRBJ1-5; v_gene: TRBV28; abundance: .; CDR3aa: CASTTGYSNQPQHF; CDR3nt: TGTGCCAGCACCACGGGGTATAGCAATCAGCCCCAGCATTTT
d_gene: TRBD1; j_gene: TRBJ1-5; v_gene: TRBV18; abundance: .; CDR3aa: CASSADRDQPQHF; CDR3nt: TGTGCCAGCTCAGCAGACAGGGATCAGCCCCAGCATTTT
d_gene: TRBD1; j_gene: TRBJ1-4; v_gene: TRBV6-2/TRBV6-3; abundance: .; CDR3aa: CASRQLTGGGEKLFF; CDR3nt: TGTGCCAGCCGCCAGCTGACAGGGGGTGGTGAAAAACTGTTTTTT
d_gene: .; j_gene: TRBJ1-1; v_gene: TRBV18; abundance: .; CDR3aa: CASSPPGGTEAFF; CDR3nt: TGTGCCAGCTCCCCGCCCGGGGGCACTGAAGCTTTCTTT
d_gene: TRBD1; j_gene: TRBJ1-3; v_gene: TRBV6-5; abundance: .; CDR3aa: CASSYSQGAAGNTIYF; CDR3nt: TGTGCCAGCAGTTACTCGCAGGGGGCGGCTGGAAACACCATATATTTT
d_gene: .; j_gene: TRBJ2-7; v_gene: TRBV27; abundance: .; CDR3aa: CASRLYSSYEQYF; CDR3nt: TGTGCCAGCCGTCTCTACAGCTCCTACGAGCAGTACTTC
d_gene: .; j_gene: TRBJ1-2; v_gene: TRBV24-1; abundance: once; CDR3aa: CATSTGQSYGYTF; CDR3nt: TGTGCCACCAGCACCGGACAGAGCTATGGCTACACCTTC
d_gene: .; j_gene: TRBJ2-4; v_gene: TRBV15; abundance: .; CDR3aa: CATSFRRQENIQYF; CDR3nt: TGTGCCACCAGCTTCAGACGCCAGGAAAACATTCAGTACTTC
d_gene: TRBD2; j_gene: TRBJ2-2; v_gene: TRBV11-3; abundance: .; CDR3aa: CASSLAGLAGATGELFF; CDR3nt: TGTGCCAGCAGCTTAGCGGGACTAGCGGGAGCCACCGGGGAGCTGTTTTTT
d_gene: .; j_gene: TRBJ1-2; v_gene: TRBV5-1; abundance: .; CDR3aa: CASSLASDFRKYGYTF; CDR3nt: TGCGCCAGCAGCTTGGCTTCCGATTTCAGAAAATATGGCTACACCTTC
d_gene: TRBD2; j_gene: TRBJ2-3; v_gene: TRBV29-1; abundance: once; CDR3aa: CSVGALAGGPGTDTQYF; CDR3nt: TGCAGCGTTGGTGCTCTAGCGGGGGGGCCGGGCACAGATACGCAGTATTTT
d_gene: TRBD2; j_gene: TRBJ2-1; v_gene: TRBV6-5; abundance: .; CDR3aa: CASSYGRGVREQFF; CDR3nt: TGTGCCAGCAGTTATGGACGGGGGGTCCGAGAGCAGTTCTTC
d_gene: TRBD1; j_gene: TRBJ2-3; v_gene: TRBV28; abundance: .; CDR3aa: CASSLPGQGGTDTQYF; CDR3nt: TGTGCCAGCAGTCTTCCGGGACAGGGGGGAACAGATACGCAGTATTTT
d_gene: TRBD1; j_gene: TRBJ1-3; v_gene: TRBV9; abundance: .; CDR3aa: CASSGAHRGSGNTIYF; CDR3nt: TGTGCCAGCAGCGGGGCCCACAGGGGATCCGGAAACACCATATATTTT
d_gene: TRBD1; j_gene: TRBJ1-2; v_gene: TRBV28; abundance: .; CDR3aa: CASNPWGQGEGYGYTF; CDR3nt: TGTGCCAGCAATCCATGGGGACAGGGTGAGGGCTATGGCTACACCTTC
d_gene: .; j_gene: TRBJ1-5; v_gene: TRBV18; abundance: .; CDR3aa: CASSPTQGQAQPQHF; CDR3nt: TGTGCCAGCTCACCAACGCAGGGGCAGGCTCAGCCCCAGCATTTT
d_gene: .; j_gene: TRBJ2-1; v_gene: TRBV5-7; abundance: .; CDR3aa: CASSLVGGPYNEQFF; CDR3nt: TGTGCCAGCAGCTTGGTAGGGGGACCCTACAATGAGCAGTTCTTC
d_gene: TRBD1; j_gene: TRBJ1-2; v_gene: TRBV11-2; abundance: .; CDR3aa: CASRGPGGSGYTF; CDR3nt: TGTGCCAGCAGGGGGCCAGGGGGAAGTGGCTACACCTTC
d_gene: TRBD1; j_gene: TRBJ1-4; v_gene: TRBV6-5; abundance: .; CDR3aa: CASSQDRSEKLFF; CDR3nt: TGTGCCAGCAGTCAGGACAGGAGTGAAAAACTGTTTTTT
d_gene: TRBD2; j_gene: TRBJ2-1; v_gene: TRBV19; abundance: .; CDR3aa: CASSTPGLAYNEQFF; CDR3nt: TGTGCCAGTAGTACGCCGGGACTAGCTTACAATGAGCAGTTCTTC
d_gene: TRBD1; j_gene: TRBJ1-5; v_gene: TRBV28; abundance: .; CDR3aa: CASSRDRVNQPQHF; CDR3nt: TGTGCCAGCAGTCGGGACAGGGTGAATCAGCCCCAGCATTTT
d_gene: .; j_gene: TRBJ1-6; v_gene: TRBV27; abundance: .; CDR3aa: CASRDGGSYNSPLHF; CDR3nt: TGTGCCAGCAGGGACGGGGGATCCTATAATTCACCCCTCCACTTT
d_gene: TRBD2; j_gene: TRBJ2-5; v_gene: TRBV19; abundance: .; CDR3aa: CASSPLAGPETQYF; CDR3nt: TGTGCCAGTAGTCCGTTAGCGGGGCCTGAGACCCAGTACTTC
d_gene: .; j_gene: TRBJ1-1; v_gene: TRBV6-1; abundance: .; CDR3aa: CASSERLNTEAFF; CDR3nt: TGTGCCAGCAGTGAACGGTTGAACACTGAAGCTTTCTTT
d_gene: TRBD1; j_gene: TRBJ1-4; v_gene: TRBV25-1; abundance: .; CDR3aa: CASPDRVEKLFF; CDR3nt: TGTGCCAGCCCGGACAGGGTTGAAAAACTGTTTTTT
d_gene: .; j_gene: TRBJ1-2; v_gene: TRBV7-9; abundance: .; CDR3aa: CASSRGTDYGYTF; CDR3nt: TGTGCCAGCAGCAGAGGAACGGACTATGGCTACACCTTC
d_gene: .; j_gene: TRBJ1-1; v_gene: TRBV2; abundance: .; CDR3aa: CASRSVAANTEAFF; CDR3nt: TGTGCCAGCAGGAGCGTCGCAGCGAACACTGAAGCTTTCTTT
d_gene: TRBD2; j_gene: TRBJ2-3; v_gene: TRBV28; abundance: .; CDR3aa: CASSRGLAALTDTQYF; CDR3nt: TGTGCCAGCAGTAGGGGACTAGCAGCTCTCACAGATACGCAGTATTTT
d_gene: TRBD1; j_gene: TRBJ1-4; v_gene: TRBV19; abundance: .; CDR3aa: CASTQGATNEKLFF; CDR3nt: TGTGCCAGTACCCAGGGGGCAACTAATGAAAAACTGTTTTTT
d_gene: TRBD2; j_gene: TRBJ2-3; v_gene: TRBV6-2/TRBV6-3; abundance: .; CDR3aa: CASSLAGGWDTQYF; CDR3nt: TGTGCCAGCAGTCTAGCGGGAGGATGGGATACGCAGTATTTT
d_gene: TRBD1; j_gene: TRBJ1-1; v_gene: TRBV11-2; abundance: .; CDR3aa: CASSAIGQGARTEAFF; CDR3nt: TGTGCCAGCAGCGCAATCGGACAGGGGGCAAGGACTGAAGCTTTCTTT
d_gene: TRBD1; j_gene: TRBJ1-1; v_gene: TRBV6-2/TRBV6-3; abundance: .; CDR3aa: CASSPQGIPEAFF; CDR3nt: TGTGCCAGCAGTCCACAGGGGATCCCTGAAGCTTTCTTT
d_gene: .; j_gene: TRBJ1-2; v_gene: TRBV5-5; abundance: few; CDR3aa: CASSFRGGSLIYGYTF; CDR3nt: TGTGCCAGCAGCTTCCGAGGAGGCAGCTTAATTTATGGCTACACCTTC
d_gene: .; j_gene: TRBJ1-1; v_gene: TRBV19; abundance: .; CDR3aa: CASSITGLGTEAFF; CDR3nt: TGTGCCAGTAGTATTACAGGTTTGGGCACTGAAGCTTTCTTT
d_gene: TRBD1; j_gene: TRBJ1-2; v_gene: TRBV5-4; abundance: .; CDR3aa: CASSLETGGHGYTF; CDR3nt: TGTGCCAGCAGCTTGGAGACAGGGGGCCATGGCTACACCTTC
d_gene: .; j_gene: TRBJ1-2; v_gene: TRBV7-2; abundance: .; CDR3aa: CASSLVIMFDYGYTF; CDR3nt: TGTGCCAGCAGCTTAGTAATAATGTTTGACTATGGCTACACCTTC
d_gene: .; j_gene: TRBJ2-7; v_gene: TRBV6-2/TRBV6-3; abundance: few; CDR3aa: CASSYGRLASYEQYF; CDR3nt: TGTGCCAGCAGTTACGGTAGGCTAGCCTCCTACGAGCAGTACTTC
d_gene: TRBD1; j_gene: TRBJ1-2; v_gene: TRBV4-3; abundance: .; CDR3aa: CASNPTPRGDYGYTF; CDR3nt: TGCGCCAGCAACCCTACGCCCAGGGGGGACTATGGCTACACCTTC
d_gene: TRBD1; j_gene: TRBJ1-1; v_gene: TRBV25-1; abundance: .; CDR3aa: CASSHTGETEAFF; CDR3nt: TGTGCCAGCAGTCACACAGGGGAGACTGAAGCTTTCTTT
d_gene: TRBD1; j_gene: TRBJ1-3; v_gene: TRBV18; abundance: .; CDR3aa: CASSPGTVSGNTIYF; CDR3nt: TGTGCCAGCTCACCCGGGACAGTCTCTGGAAACACCATATATTTT
d_gene: TRBD2; j_gene: TRBJ2-3; v_gene: TRBV30; abundance: .; CDR3aa: CAWSRTSGGPRDTQYF; CDR3nt: TGTGCCTGGAGTCGGACTAGCGGGGGGCCCAGGGATACGCAGTATTTT
d_gene: TRBD1; j_gene: TRBJ1-2; v_gene: TRBV7-2; abundance: .; CDR3aa: CASSQGGQGRGYTF; CDR3nt: TGTGCCAGCAGCCAGGGGGGACAGGGACGTGGCTACACCTTC
d_gene: TRBD2; j_gene: TRBJ2-1; v_gene: TRBV19; abundance: .; CDR3aa: CATNSDWGGLYNEQFF; CDR3nt: TGTGCCACCAACAGTGACTGGGGGGGGTTATACAATGAGCAGTTCTTC
d_gene: TRBD1; j_gene: TRBJ2-5; v_gene: TRBV6-5; abundance: .; CDR3aa: CASSLDRVETQYF; CDR3nt: TGTGCCAGCAGCCTAGACAGGGTCGAGACCCAGTACTTC
d_gene: TRBD2; j_gene: TRBJ2-7; v_gene: TRBV10-2; abundance: few; CDR3aa: CASSEGREGVTQEQYF; CDR3nt: TGCGCCAGCAGTGAGGGGCGGGAGGGGGTGACGCAAGAGCAGTACTTC
d_gene: TRBD1; j_gene: TRBJ1-2; v_gene: TRBV9; abundance: few; CDR3aa: CASSNHNGGTGVSAYGYTF; CDR3nt: TGTGCCAGCAGCAATCATAATGGGGGAACAGGGGTTAGTGCCTATGGCTACACCTTC
d_gene: TRBD1; j_gene: TRBJ1-1; v_gene: TRBV10-1; abundance: few; CDR3aa: CASSGTGYTEAFF; CDR3nt: TGCGCCAGCAGTGGGACAGGGTACACTGAAGCTTTCTTT
d_gene: .; j_gene: TRBJ1-1; v_gene: TRBV28; abundance: .; CDR3aa: CASSLYFEAFF; CDR3nt: TGTGCCAGCAGTTTATATTTCGAGGCTTTCTTT
d_gene: .; j_gene: TRBJ2-1; v_gene: TRBV20-1; abundance: few; CDR3aa: CSAGNYEQFF; CDR3nt: TGCAGTGCCGGGAACTATGAGCAGTTCTTC
d_gene: .; j_gene: TRBJ1-1; v_gene: TRBV20-1; abundance: .; CDR3aa: CSASYGGVGNTEAFF; CDR3nt: TGCAGTGCTAGTTATGGGGGCGTGGGGAACACTGAAGCTTTCTTT
d_gene: .; j_gene: TRBJ2-1; v_gene: TRBV28; abundance: .; CDR3aa: CASSSVGTPFF; CDR3nt: TGTGCCAGCAGTTCGGTCGGGACACCGTTCTTC
d_gene: .; j_gene: TRBJ2-3; v_gene: TRBV19; abundance: .; CDR3aa: CASSIVPGSSTDTQYF; CDR3nt: TGTGCCAGTAGTATAGTGCCAGGATCTAGCACAGATACGCAGTATTTT
d_gene: TRBD1; j_gene: TRBJ2-4; v_gene: TRBV5-1; abundance: .; CDR3aa: CASSEDRTLNIQYF; CDR3nt: TGCGCCAGCAGTGAGGACAGGACTTTAAACATTCAGTACTTC
d_gene: .; j_gene: TRBJ1-5; v_gene: TRBV19; abundance: .; CDR3aa: CASSMRTTLSNQPQHF; CDR3nt: TGTGCCAGTAGTATGCGGACAACCCTGTCTAATCAGCCCCAGCATTTT
d_gene: .; j_gene: TRBJ2-7; v_gene: TRBV28; abundance: .; CDR3aa: CASNTGPSYEQYF; CDR3nt: TGTGCCAGCAATACAGGGCCCTCCTACGAGCAGTACTTC
d_gene: .; j_gene: TRBJ2-1; v_gene: TRBV23-1; abundance: .; CDR3aa: CASSQSMTGPPENEQFF; CDR3nt: TGCGCCAGCAGTCAATCGATGACGGGTCCCCCAGAAAATGAGCAGTTCTTC
d_gene: .; j_gene: TRBJ1-1; v_gene: TRBV12-3/TRBV12-4; abundance: .; CDR3aa: CASSLTSTEAFF; CDR3nt: TGTGCCAGCAGTTTGACTTCCACTGAAGCTTTCTTT